One sample yielded the 30 T cell receptor beta chains listed below, sequenced in a study of cytomegalovirus exposure and HLA in healthy donors. The PCR was carried out with 60 Vbeta primers and 13 Jbeta primers. This table comes from immunoSEQ multiplex PCR, and its TCRdb copy is limited to in-frame clones, with some not included. The sample consists of roughly 180,000 clones, 75% to 85% of them appearing once. The sample comprised PBMCs. Receptors originate from a girl aged 5-17 years in good health and CMV-seropositive.

The rearrangement joins TRBV5-4 to TRBJ1-1, with D perhaps TRBD1 (6 bases). Trimming cost V 2 bases and J 10 bases, with 18 bases left between them. The CDR3 sequence is 14 residues long. Germline loops: CDR1 SGHNT, CDR2 YYREEE (reference sequence). CDR3 loop: CASSFTGQPTIAFF. DNA of the CDR3: TGTGCCAGCAGCTTCACTGGACAGCCAACCATAGCTTTCTTT.

J is TRBJ2-2 and V is TRBV7-9, with TRBD2 matching over 9 bases. This CDR3 has 18 amino acids. The germline V gene encodes CDR1 SEHNR and CDR2 FQNEAQ (reference sequence). J gave up 5 bases and V 0 bases, and 10 bases lay outside the gene matches. The CDR3 loop is CASSLAGGGATSTGELFF. The CDR3 nucleotides are TGTGCCAGCAGCTTAGCTGGCGGGGGGGCCACGTCTACCGGGGAGCTGTTTTTT.

V is TRBV29-1 and J is TRBJ2-3, with 8 bases fitting TRBD2. The CDR3 covers 16 residues. The germline gives CDR1 SQVTM, CDR2 ANQGSEA. V lost 3 bases and J lost 4; bases outside the gene matches: 12. CDR3 DNA: TGCAGCGTTGAGACCGGGGGGGCCATGGAGCCAGATACGCAGTATTTT. Translating it yields CSVETGGAMEPDTQYF.

The genes are TRBV7-9 and TRBJ2-7, with D tentatively TRBD1 (6 bases). CDR1 is SEHNR and CDR2 is FQNEAQ in the germline V gene (reference sequence). The germline V and J ends were trimmed by 1 base and 4 bases, with 14 bases remaining between them. This CDR3 region has 15 residues. DNA for the CDR3: TGTGCCAGCAGCTTAGAATCGAAAGGGGGTTACGAGCAGTACTTC. It yields the protein CASSLESKGGYEQYF.

This clone was detected only a few times. The J gene is TRBJ1-6, the V gene TRBV4-3, with a tentative D call TRBD1 (5 bases). The V gene's germline CDR1 is LGHNA and CDR2 YSLEER. Between the trimmed V and J ends, which lost 0 bases and 13 bases, there was a span of 7 bases. This CDR3 region has 12 residues. The CDR3 DNA sequence: TGCGCCAGCAGCCAAGAGGAGGGGCCCCTCCACTTT. Protein: CASSQEEGPLHF.

The V call is TRBV11-3, the J call TRBJ2-3; 10 positions agree with TRBD2. With V trimmed by 6 bases and J by 0 bases, 3 bases remained unmatched. Looked up from germline, CDR1 is SGHNT and CDR2 is YENEEA. The CDR3 is made up of 15 amino acids. The CDR3 DNA is TGTGCCAGCAGTCTAGCGGGGGTGAGCACAGATACGCAGTATTTT. This sequence encodes CASSLAGVSTDTQYF.

This chain joins TRBV19 and TRBJ1-2, with D maybe TRBD1 (6 bases). The CDR3 totals 13 residues. Germline lookup yields CDR1 LNHDA and CDR2 SQIVND (reference sequence). Trimming pared 6 bases from V and 4 bases from J, leaving 12 bases between. CDR3 protein: CASRGTNGYGYTF. CDR3 bases: TGTGCCAGTAGGGGGACAAATGGCTATGGCTACACCTTC.

The rearrangement uses TRBV7-2 and TRBJ2-7, with D possibly matching TRBD2 (6 bases). This CDR3 is built from 14 residues. V shed 5 bases and J shed 2 bases, with 13 bases lying between them. Germline V gene sequence: CDR1 SGHTA, CDR2 FQGNSA. The CDR3 loop reads CASSPRRETYEQYF. CDR3 bases: TGTGCCAGCAGCCCCCGGAGGGAAACCTACGAGCAGTACTTC.

The chain has TRBV27 and TRBJ2-5, with D unclear. The CDR3 is made up of 14 amino acids. Trimming left V 5 bases short and J 5 bases short, with 15 bases between. Germline V gene sequence: CDR1 MNHEY, CDR2 SMNVEV (reference sequence). The CDR3 nucleotides are TGTGCCAGCAGTGCTGGGCTATCCCGGGAGACCCAGTACTTC. It is translated as CASSAGLSRETQYF.

The rearrangement uses TRBV5-8 and TRBJ1-5; possible D gene TRBD1, 6 bases. There are 18 residues in the CDR3. V shed 0 bases and J shed 2 bases, with 18 bases lying between them. Germline CDR1 reads SGHTS; CDR2 reads YDEGEE. The CDR3 sequence: CASSLAGPLTGRNQPQHF. The CDR3, as DNA: TGTGCCAGCAGCTTGGCCGGACCGTTGACAGGCCGCAATCAGCCCCAGCATTTT.

This sequence joins TRBV19 and TRBJ1-5, with D maybe TRBD1 (5 bases). Between the trimmed V and J ends, which lost 3 bases and 6 bases, there was a span of 12 bases. Germline values: CDR1 LNHDA, CDR2 SQIVND (reference sequence). The length of the CDR3 is 14 residues. In DNA, the CDR3 is TGTGCCAGTAGTATTCCGGCAGGGCCTCAGCCCCAGCATTTT. The encoded protein is CASSIPAGPQPQHF.

V and J are TRBV10-2 and TRBJ1-5; weak D call: TRBD1 (6 bases). This CDR3 region has 14 residues. Trimming took 2 bases from V and 4 from J, leaving 9 bases between them. The germline CDR1 and CDR2 sequences are WSHSY and SAAADI. CDR3 protein: CASSETGYNQPQHF. The CDR3 coding sequence is TGCGCCAGCAGTGAGACAGGGTATAATCAGCCCCAGCATTTT.

This clone has only a few counts. Written as DNA, the CDR3 is TGTGCCAGCAGTGCGGGACAAAATAATTCACCCCTCCACTTT. Its translation: CASSAGQNNSPLHF. The chain has TRBV2 and TRBJ1-6; weak D call: TRBD1 (6 bases). CDR1 and CDR2 from the germline V gene are SNHLY and FYNNEI. The CDR3 totals 14 residues. V lost 4 bases and J lost 5, with 9 bases in between.

The chain combines TRBV19 with TRBJ2-7; no clear D gene. Germline lookup yields CDR1 LNHDA and CDR2 SQIVND (reference sequence). V lost 5 bases and J 0 bases, leaving 8 bases between the germline ends. The CDR3 runs to 13 residues. The CDR3 nucleotides are TGTGCCAGTAGTTTTTCTCGCTCCTACGAGCAGTACTTC. The encoded protein is CASSFSRSYEQYF.

J is TRBJ2-7 and V is TRBV11-2; 8 bases fit TRBD2. The CDR3 sequence is 15 residues long. After removal of 4 bases from V and 5 bases from J, the junction contained 10 bases not matched to a gene. Germline lookup yields CDR1 SGHAT and CDR2 FQNNGV. The CDR3 loop is CASSSEAGVINEQYF. As DNA, the CDR3 is TGTGCCAGCAGCTCCGAAGCGGGGGTGATAAACGAGCAGTACTTC.

The chain links TRBV5-6 to TRBJ1-3; 7 bases line up with TRBD1. Per the germline V gene, CDR1 is SGHDT and CDR2 is YYEEEE. This CDR3 contains 17 residues. Trimming took 4 bases from V and 0 from J; bases not matched to a gene: 10. The CDR3 DNA is TGTGCCAGCAGCACGGGGGACAGCGGAAGCTCTGGAAACACCATATATTTT. It specifies CASSTGDSGSSGNTIYF.

V usage is TRBV7-2 and J usage is TRBJ2-7, with 7 bases lining up with TRBD2. With 8 bases clipped from V and 7 bases from J, the junction kept 5 bases outside the gene matches. The CDR3 has 11 amino acids. CDR1 is SGHTA, CDR2 FQGNSA, per germline. The CDR3 sequence: CASDYGGEQYF. CDR3 nucleotides: TGTGCCAGCGATTACGGGGGGGAGCAGTACTTC.

This chain connects TRBV10-1 to TRBJ2-2; tentative D call: TRBD2 (6 bases). The V end was cut by 6 bases, the J end by 7 bases, with 15 bases between. This CDR3 has 14 amino acids. Germline CDR1 and CDR2: WNHNN and SYGVQD (reference sequence). CDR3 loop: CASSEGQGGGELFF. CDR3 DNA: TGCGCCAGCAGCGAGGGCCAGGGAGGCGGGGAGCTGTTTTTT.

The chain joins TRBV6-4 to TRBJ2-3; 9 nucleotides align to TRBD2. Germline lookup yields CDR1 MRHNA and CDR2 SNTAGT. This CDR3 spans 15 amino acids. With 5 bases clipped from V and 2 bases from J, the junction kept 5 bases outside the gene matches. The CDR3 DNA reads as TGTGCCAGCAGTTCCTTAGCGGGAGACACAGATACGCAGTATTTT. Protein sequence: CASSSLAGDTDTQYF.

V usage is TRBV4-3 and J usage is TRBJ2-7; D possibly corresponds to TRBD1 (6 bases). CDR3 length: 16 residues. The germline gives CDR1 LGHNA, CDR2 YSLEER. V was pared by 0 bases and J by 4 bases, with 16 bases between. CDR3 sequence reads: CASSQDIQGQLYEQYF. CDR3 nucleotides: TGCGCCAGCAGCCAAGACATCCAAGGACAGCTTTACGAGCAGTACTTC.

The chain has TRBV11-2 and TRBJ1-1; D unresolved. Trimming removed 5 bases from V and 4 bases from J, with 11 bases in between. CDR3 length: 13 amino acids. Germline lookup yields CDR1 SGHAT and CDR2 FQNNGV. Here the CDR3 reads CASSPSGGTEAFF. The CDR3 region has the DNA TGTGCCAGCAGCCCAAGTGGCGGCACTGAAGCTTTCTTT.

V is TRBV29-1 and J is TRBJ2-7, with 7 bases aligning to TRBD1. The length of the CDR3 is 11 residues. Germline V gene lookup returns CDR1 SQVTM and CDR2 ANQGSEA. Trimming removed 7 bases from V and 7 bases from J; junction bases left unmatched: 7. CDR3 nucleotide sequence: TGCAGCGGTGGGACAGTGAGAGAGCAGTACTTC. It encodes CSGGTVREQYF.

The gene calls are TRBV7-2 and TRBJ2-6; 7 nucleotides line up with TRBD1. With 3 bases clipped from V and 2 bases from J, the junction kept 1 base outside the gene matches. Germline V gene sequence: CDR1 SGHTA, CDR2 FQGNSA. The CDR3 loop spans 15 amino acids. The chain's CDR3 is CASSLTGPGANVLTF. In nucleotides, the CDR3 is TGTGCCAGCAGCTTGACAGGGCCTGGGGCCAACGTCCTGACTTTC. Drawing the rest from reference TRBV7-2 and TRBJ2-6, the complete variable domain is GAGVSQSPSNKVTEKGKDVELRCDPISGHTALYWYRQSLGQGLEFLIYFQGNSAPDKSGLPSDRFSAERTGGSVSTLTIQRTQQEDSAVYLCASSLTGPGANVLTFGAGSRLTVL.

The chain is built from TRBV7-2 and TRBJ1-5; D not certain. CDR3 length: 15 residues. V was trimmed by 6 bases and J by 0 bases, leaving 12 bases between them. CDR1 and CDR2 from the germline V gene are SGHTA and FQGNSA. The DNA for the CDR3 is TGTGCCAGCAGTCCAGGTCCCTATAGCAATCAGCCCCAGCATTTT. Protein sequence: CASSPGPYSNQPQHF.

This chain joins TRBV13 and TRBJ2-3; TRBD1 is a possible D gene (5 bases). V shed 6 bases and J shed 0 bases, with 16 bases lying between them. The germline V gene encodes CDR1 PRHDT and CDR2 FYEKMQ (reference sequence). This CDR3 comprises 16 residues. CDR3 DNA sequence: TGTGCCAGCAGGCATATCAGGGAACCTAGCACAGATACGCAGTATTTT. It is translated as CASRHIREPSTDTQYF.

The chain is built from TRBV13 and TRBJ2-6; D call uncertain. The CDR3 runs to 16 residues. V lost 2 bases to trimming and J lost 4 bases, with 12 bases between them. The germline V gene has CDR1 PRHDT and CDR2 FYEKMQ (reference sequence). The CDR3 DNA reads as TGTGCCAGCAGCTTATCAGGTATAGAAGGGGCCAACGTCCTGACTTTC. This encodes CASSLSGIEGANVLTF.

Judged by abundance, this clone is medium-sized. The rearrangement uses TRBV11-3 and TRBJ1-4; 7 bases line up with TRBD1. Germline V lookup: CDR1 SGHNT, CDR2 YENEEA. The CDR3 contains 15 residues. Unmatched junction bases numbered 8, after V lost 2 bases and J lost 8 bases. CDR3: CASSLTPPGQEKLFF. The CDR3 nucleotides are TGTGCCAGCAGCTTAACCCCCCCGGGACAGGAAAAACTGTTTTTT.

This clone was detected only a few times. The rearrangement uses TRBV11-3 and TRBJ2-7; 9 nucleotides match TRBD1. The CDR3 length is 15 residues. Germline CDR1 is SGHNT and CDR2 is YENEEA. Trimming at V came to 8 bases and at J to 0 bases, leaving 8 bases not matched to a gene. CDR3 nucleotides: TGTGCCAGCGAACCGGGGACAGGGAGCTCCTACGAGCAGTACTTC. It specifies CASEPGTGSSYEQYF.

The V call is TRBV18, the J call TRBJ2-3; 8 bases agree with TRBD2. Germline CDR1 KGHSH, CDR2 LQKENI. J gave up 1 base and V 0 bases, and 3 bases lay outside the gene matches. This CDR3 has 16 residues. The CDR3 loop is CASSPPSGGGTDTQYF. The CDR3 DNA reads TGTGCCAGCTCACCACCTTCCGGGGGGGGCACAGATACGCAGTATTTT.

This chain connects TRBV18 to TRBJ1-4; TRBD1 might be the D (5 bases). This CDR3 spans 16 amino acids. Germline V gene lookup returns CDR1 KGHSH and CDR2 LQKENI. The V end lost 4 bases, the J end lost 3 bases, and 15 bases lay between the germline ends. Here the CDR3 DNA reads TGTGCCAGCTCACTCTACCGGGGGGAATCTAATGAAAAACTGTTTTTT. Translating gives CASSLYRGESNEKLFF.